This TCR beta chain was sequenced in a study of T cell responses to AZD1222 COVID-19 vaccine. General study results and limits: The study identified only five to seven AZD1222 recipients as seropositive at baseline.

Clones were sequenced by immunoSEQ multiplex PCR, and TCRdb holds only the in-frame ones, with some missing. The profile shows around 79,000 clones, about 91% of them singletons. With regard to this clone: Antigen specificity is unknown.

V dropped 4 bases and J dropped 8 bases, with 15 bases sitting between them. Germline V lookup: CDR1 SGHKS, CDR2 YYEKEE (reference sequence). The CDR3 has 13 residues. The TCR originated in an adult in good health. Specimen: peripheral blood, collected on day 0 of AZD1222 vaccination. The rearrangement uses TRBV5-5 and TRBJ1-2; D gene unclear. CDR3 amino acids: CASSQDDLVGYTF. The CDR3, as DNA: TGTGCCAGCAGCCAGGACGATTTGGTCGGCTACACCTTC.